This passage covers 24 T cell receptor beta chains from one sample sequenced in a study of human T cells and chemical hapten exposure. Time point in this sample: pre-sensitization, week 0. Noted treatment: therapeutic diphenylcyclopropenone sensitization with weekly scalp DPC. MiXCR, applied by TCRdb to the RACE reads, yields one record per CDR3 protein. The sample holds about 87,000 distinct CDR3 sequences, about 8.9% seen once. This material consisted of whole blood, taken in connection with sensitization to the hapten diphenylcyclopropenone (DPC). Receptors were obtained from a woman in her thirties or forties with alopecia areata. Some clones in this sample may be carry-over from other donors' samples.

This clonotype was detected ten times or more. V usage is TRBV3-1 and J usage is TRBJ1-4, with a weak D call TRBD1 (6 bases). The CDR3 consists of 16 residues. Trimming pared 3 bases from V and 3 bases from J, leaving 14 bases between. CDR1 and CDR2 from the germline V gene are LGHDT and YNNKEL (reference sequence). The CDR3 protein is CASSHYLQGSNEKLFF. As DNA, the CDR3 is TGTGCCAGCAGCCACTACCTACAGGGCTCTAATGAAAAACTGTTTTTT.

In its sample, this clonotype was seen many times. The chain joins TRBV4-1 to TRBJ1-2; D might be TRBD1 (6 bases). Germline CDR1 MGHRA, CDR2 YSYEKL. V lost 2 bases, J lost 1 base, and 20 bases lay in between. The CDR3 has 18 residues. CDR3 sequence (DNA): TGCGCCAGCAGCCAACAACGCCGGACAGCCTCCTTTAACTATGGCTACACCTTC. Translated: CASSQQRRTASFNYGYTF.

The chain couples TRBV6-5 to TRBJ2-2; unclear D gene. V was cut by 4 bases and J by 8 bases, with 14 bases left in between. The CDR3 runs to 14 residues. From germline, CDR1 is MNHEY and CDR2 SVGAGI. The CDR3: CASSLAYDGGELFF. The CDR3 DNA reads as TGTGCCAGCAGTTTAGCATATGACGGTGGGGAGCTGTTTTTT.

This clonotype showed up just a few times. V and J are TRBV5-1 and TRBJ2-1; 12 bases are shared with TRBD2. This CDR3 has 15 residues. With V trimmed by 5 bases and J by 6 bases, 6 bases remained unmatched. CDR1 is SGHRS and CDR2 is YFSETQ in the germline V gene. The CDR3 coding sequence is TGCGCCAGCAGATCGACTAGCGGGGGCCTCAATGAGCAGTTCTTC. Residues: CASRSTSGGLNEQFF. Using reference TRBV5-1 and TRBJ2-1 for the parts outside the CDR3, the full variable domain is KAGVTQTPRYLIKTRGQQVTLSCSPISGHRSVSWYQQTPGQGLQFLFEYFSETQRNKGNFPGRFSGRQFSNSRSEMNVSTLELGDSALYLCASRSTSGGLNEQFFGPGTRLTVL.

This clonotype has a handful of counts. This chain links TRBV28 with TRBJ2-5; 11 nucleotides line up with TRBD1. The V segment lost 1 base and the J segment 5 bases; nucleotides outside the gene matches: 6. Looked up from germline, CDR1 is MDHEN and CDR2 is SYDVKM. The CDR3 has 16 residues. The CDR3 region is CASSLSADRGHETQYF. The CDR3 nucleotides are TGTGCCAGCAGTTTATCTGCGGACAGGGGGCATGAGACCCAGTACTTC.

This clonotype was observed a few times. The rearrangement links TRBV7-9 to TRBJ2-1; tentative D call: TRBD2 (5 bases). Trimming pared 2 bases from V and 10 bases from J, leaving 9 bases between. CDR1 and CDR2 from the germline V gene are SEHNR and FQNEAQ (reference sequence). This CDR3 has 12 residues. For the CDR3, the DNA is TGTGCCAGCAGCTTAATACTAGGAGAGCAGTTCTTC. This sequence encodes CASSLILGEQFF.

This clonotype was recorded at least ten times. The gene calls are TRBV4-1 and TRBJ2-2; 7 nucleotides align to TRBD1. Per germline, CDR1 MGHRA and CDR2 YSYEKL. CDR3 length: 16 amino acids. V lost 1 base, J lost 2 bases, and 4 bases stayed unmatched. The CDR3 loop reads CASSQVGTDNTGELFF. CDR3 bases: TGCGCCAGCAGCCAAGTGGGGACAGACAACACCGGGGAGCTGTTTTTT.

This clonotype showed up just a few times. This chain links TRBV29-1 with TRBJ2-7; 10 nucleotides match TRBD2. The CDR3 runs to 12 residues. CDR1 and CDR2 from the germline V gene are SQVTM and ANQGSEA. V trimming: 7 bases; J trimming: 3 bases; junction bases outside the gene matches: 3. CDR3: CSASSGGYEQYF. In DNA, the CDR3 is TGCAGCGCCTCTAGCGGGGGCTACGAGCAGTACTTC.

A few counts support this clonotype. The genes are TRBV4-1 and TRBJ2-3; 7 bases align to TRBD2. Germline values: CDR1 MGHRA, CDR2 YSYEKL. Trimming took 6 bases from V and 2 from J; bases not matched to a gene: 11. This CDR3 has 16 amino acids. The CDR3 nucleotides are TGCGCCAGCAGGAAATTACGACTAGCTCCCACAGATACGCAGTATTTT. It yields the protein CASRKLRLAPTDTQYF.

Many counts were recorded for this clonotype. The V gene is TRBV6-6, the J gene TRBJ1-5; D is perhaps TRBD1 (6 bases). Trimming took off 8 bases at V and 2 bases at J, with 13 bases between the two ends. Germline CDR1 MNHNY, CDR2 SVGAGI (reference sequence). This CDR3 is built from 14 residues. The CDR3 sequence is CASRDTGGNQPQHF. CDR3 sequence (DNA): TGTGCCAGCCGGGACACCGGAGGCAATCAGCCCCAGCATTTT.

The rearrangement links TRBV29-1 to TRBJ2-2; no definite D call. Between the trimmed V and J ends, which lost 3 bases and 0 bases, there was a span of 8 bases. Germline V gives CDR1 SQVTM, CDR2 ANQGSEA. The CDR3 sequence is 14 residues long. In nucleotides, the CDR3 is TGCAGCGTTGATGCACATTCGAACACCGGGGAGCTGTTTTTT. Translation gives CSVDAHSNTGELFF.

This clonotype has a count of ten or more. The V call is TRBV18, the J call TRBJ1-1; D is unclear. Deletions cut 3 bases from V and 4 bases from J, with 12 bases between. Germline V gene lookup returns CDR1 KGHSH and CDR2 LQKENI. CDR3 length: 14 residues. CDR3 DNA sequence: TGTGCCAGCTCACCCGAGGGCGGCGGCACTGAAGCTTTCTTT. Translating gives CASSPEGGGTEAFF.

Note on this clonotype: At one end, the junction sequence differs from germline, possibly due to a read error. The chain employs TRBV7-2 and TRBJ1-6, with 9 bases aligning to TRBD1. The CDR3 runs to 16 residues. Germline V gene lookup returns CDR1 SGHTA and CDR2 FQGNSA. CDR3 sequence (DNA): TGTGCCAGCAGCCTGACAGGGGGTAACTATAATCCACCCCTCCACTTT. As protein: CASSLTGGNYNPPLHF.

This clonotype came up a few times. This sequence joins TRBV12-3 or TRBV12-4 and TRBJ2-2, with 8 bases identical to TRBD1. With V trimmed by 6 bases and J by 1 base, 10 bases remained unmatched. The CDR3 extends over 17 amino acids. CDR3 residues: CASRQRSGQGNTGELFF. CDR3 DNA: TGTGCCAGCAGGCAAAGGTCCGGACAGGGGAACACCGGGGAGCTGTTTTTT.

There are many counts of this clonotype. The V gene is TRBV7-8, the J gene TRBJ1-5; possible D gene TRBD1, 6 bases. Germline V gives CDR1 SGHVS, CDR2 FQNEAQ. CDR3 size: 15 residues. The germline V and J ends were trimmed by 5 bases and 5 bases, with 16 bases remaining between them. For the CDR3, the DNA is TGTGCCAGCAGCCGGACAGAAGACCCTTATCAGCCCCAGCATTTT. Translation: CASSRTEDPYQPQHF.

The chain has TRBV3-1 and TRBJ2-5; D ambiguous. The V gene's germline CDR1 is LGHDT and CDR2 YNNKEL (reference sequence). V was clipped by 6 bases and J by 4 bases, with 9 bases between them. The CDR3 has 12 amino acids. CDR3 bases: TGTGCCAGCAGTCGGAACCTAGAGACCCAGTACTTC. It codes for CASSRNLETQYF.

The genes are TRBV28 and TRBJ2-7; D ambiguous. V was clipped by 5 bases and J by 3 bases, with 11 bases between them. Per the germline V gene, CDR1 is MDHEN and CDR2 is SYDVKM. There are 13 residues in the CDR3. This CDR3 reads CASSPPSIYEQYF. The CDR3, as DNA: TGTGCCAGCAGTCCCCCAAGTATCTACGAGCAGTACTTC.

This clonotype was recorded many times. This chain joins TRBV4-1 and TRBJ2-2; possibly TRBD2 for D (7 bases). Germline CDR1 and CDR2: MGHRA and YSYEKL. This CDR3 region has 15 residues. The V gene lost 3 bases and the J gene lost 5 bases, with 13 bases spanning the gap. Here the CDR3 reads CASSQGGQGTGELFF. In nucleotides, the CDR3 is TGCGCCAGCAGCCAGGGGGGGCAGGGGACCGGGGAGCTGTTTTTT.

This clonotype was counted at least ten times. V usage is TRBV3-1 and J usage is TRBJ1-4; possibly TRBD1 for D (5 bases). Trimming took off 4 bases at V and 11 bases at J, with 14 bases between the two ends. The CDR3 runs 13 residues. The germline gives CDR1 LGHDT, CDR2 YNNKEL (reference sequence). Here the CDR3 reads CASSPPGRKKLFF. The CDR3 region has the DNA TGTGCCAGCAGCCCACCGGGGCGTAAGAAACTGTTTTTT.

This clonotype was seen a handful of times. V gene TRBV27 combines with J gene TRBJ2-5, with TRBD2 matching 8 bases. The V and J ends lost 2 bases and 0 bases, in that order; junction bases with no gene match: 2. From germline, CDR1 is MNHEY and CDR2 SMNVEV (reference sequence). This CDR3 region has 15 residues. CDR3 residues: CASSLTGGYQETQYF. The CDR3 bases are TGTGCCAGCAGTTTAACGGGGGGGTACCAAGAGACCCAGTACTTC.

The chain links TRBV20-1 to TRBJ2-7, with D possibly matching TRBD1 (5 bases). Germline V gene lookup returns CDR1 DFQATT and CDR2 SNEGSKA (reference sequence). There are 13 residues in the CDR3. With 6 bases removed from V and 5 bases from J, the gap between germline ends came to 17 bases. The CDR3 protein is CSAIPAGHDEQYF. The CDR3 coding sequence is TGCAGTGCAATCCCAGCAGGGCACGACGAGCAGTACTTC.

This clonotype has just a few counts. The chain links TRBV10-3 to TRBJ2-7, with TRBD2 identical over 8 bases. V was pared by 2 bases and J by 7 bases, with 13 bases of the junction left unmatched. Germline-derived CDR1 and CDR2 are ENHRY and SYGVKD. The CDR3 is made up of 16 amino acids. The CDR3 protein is CAISERSSGGPLEQYF. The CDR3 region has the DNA TGTGCCATCAGTGAGCGCTCCAGCGGGGGACCCTTGGAGCAGTACTTC.

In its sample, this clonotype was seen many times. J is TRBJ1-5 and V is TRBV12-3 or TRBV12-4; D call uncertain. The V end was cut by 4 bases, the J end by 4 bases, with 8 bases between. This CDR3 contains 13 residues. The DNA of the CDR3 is TGTGCCAGCAGTTCGGCAGAAAATCAGCCCCAGCATTTT. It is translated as CASSSAENQPQHF.

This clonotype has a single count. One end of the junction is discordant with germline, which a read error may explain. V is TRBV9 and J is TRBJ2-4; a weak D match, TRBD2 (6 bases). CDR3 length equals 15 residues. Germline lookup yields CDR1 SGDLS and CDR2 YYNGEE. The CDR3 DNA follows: TGTGCCGGCAGCGCGGGGTTAGAAGCCAAAAACATTCAGTACTTC. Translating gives CAGSAGLEAKNIQYF.